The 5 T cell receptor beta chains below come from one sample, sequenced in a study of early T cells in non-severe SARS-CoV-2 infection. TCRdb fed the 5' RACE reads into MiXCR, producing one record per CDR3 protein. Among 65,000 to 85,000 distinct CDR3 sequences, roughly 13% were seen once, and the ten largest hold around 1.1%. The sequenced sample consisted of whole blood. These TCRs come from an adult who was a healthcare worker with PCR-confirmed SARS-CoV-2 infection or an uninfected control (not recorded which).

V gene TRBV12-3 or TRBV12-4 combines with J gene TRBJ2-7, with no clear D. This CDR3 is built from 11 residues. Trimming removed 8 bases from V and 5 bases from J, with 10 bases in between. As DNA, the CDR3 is TGTGCCAGCGCCCAAAGTCACGAGCAGTACTTC. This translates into CASAQSHEQYF.

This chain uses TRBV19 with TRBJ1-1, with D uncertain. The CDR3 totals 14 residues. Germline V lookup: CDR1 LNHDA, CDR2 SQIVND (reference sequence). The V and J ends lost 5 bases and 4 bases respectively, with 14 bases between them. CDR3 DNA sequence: TGTGCCAGTAGTCTCTCATTGACCATCACTGAAGCTTTCTTT. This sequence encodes CASSLSLTITEAFF.

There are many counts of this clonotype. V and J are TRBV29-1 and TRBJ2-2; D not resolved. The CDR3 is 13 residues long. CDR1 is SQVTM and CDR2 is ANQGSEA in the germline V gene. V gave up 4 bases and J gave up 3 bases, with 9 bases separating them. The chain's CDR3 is CSVVSADTGELFF. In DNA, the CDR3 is TGCAGCGTTGTATCGGCGGACACCGGGGAGCTGTTTTTT.

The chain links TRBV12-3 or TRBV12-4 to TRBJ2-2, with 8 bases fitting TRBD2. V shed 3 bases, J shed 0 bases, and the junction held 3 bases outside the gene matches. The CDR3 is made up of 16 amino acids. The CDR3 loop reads CASSLGLGSNTGELFF. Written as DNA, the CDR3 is TGTGCCAGCAGTTTGGGACTAGGGTCGAACACCGGGGAGCTGTTTTTT.

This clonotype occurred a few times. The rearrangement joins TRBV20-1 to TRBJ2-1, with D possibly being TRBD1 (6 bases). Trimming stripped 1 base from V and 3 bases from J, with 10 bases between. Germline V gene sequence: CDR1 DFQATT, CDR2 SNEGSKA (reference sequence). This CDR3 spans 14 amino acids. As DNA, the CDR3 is TGCAGTGCTAGAGTATTGGGACACTACAATGAGCAGTTCTTC. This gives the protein CSARVLGHYNEQFF.